The entry below gives a single T cell receptor beta chain sequence along with its context. These data belong to a study of blood T cell repertoires in COVID-19. Study at large: The origin of the acute and convalescent COVID-19 samples was the United States, Italy and Spain. T cells, B-cell-depleted T cells, or PBMCs supplied cDNA or gDNA.

CDR3 length: 16 amino acids. Germline CDR1 is LNHNV and CDR2 is YYDKDF (reference sequence). V shed 4 bases and J shed 1 base, with 14 bases lying between them. In the study's own analysis: Amplification with reference gene primers provided the estimates of nucleated cell counts. Assay used: immunoSEQ multiplex PCR; TCRdb lists only in-frame clones, some missing. V, J and clone size are taken as reported in that table, and D and trimming were inferred from the DNA itself. This table holds about 250,000 clones, 83% found once. This TCR was sampled from a human donor in a cohort sampled during active COVID-19. The sample comprised peripheral blood. The chain carries TRBV15 and TRBJ1-5; D possibly corresponds to TRBD1 (5 bases). The CDR3 nucleotides are TGTGCCACCAGCACCGCCGGGACTGAGAGCAATCAGCCCCAGCATTTT. Amino acids: CATSTAGTESNQPQHF.